This entry features one T cell receptor (beta chain) sequence. As yet, its antigen is unknown. This sample is drawn from a study of shared clonotypes between healthy human individuals. Whole-study findings and limits: Larger richness was generally estimated for naive than memory subsets.

Deep-level running was used for the assay. Profiled with immunoSEQ multiplex PCR; TCRdb holds only in-frame clones, not every one. The table includes approximately 810,000 clones, 90% to 95% detected once. CD45RO-negative, CCR7-selected cells formed the naive CD8 fraction, which excluded terminally differentiated effector memory CD45RA+ cells. Healthy adults negative for HIV, lacking recent acute infections or vaccinations, served as donors. J lost 3 bases, V lost 6 bases, and 10 bases had no gene match. From germline, CDR1 is LNHDA and CDR2 SQIVND (reference sequence). This CDR3 contains 16 residues.

Sequenced sample: naive CD8+ T cells sorted from blood. This clonotype was sampled from a young man in good health. This rearrangement joins TRBV19 to TRBJ2-1; 8 bases match TRBD2. The CDR3 protein is CASRVAVAGGYNEQFF. As DNA, the CDR3 is TGTGCCAGTAGAGTCGCCGTGGCGGGGGGCTACAATGAGCAGTTCTTC.